One sample yielded the 29 T cell receptor beta chains listed below, sequenced in a study of T cells in women clearing cervical HPV infection. Produced via immunoSEQ multiplex PCR; TCRdb's table is partial and in-frame only. Here the sample table reports some 32,000 clones. Input material: blood buffy coat. The origin of the receptors is a woman aged 18 to 75 with a cervical HPV16 infection that either progressed to CIN3+ or cleared (not recorded which).

Remarks on this clone: The read is 3 residues too short to cover the CDR3 end, so that end is filled in from the germline J gene. V gene TRBV7-9 combines with J gene TRBJ2-3; 8 bases are a match to TRBD1. The germline V gene has CDR1 SEHNR and CDR2 FQNEAQ (reference sequence). This CDR3 has 13 amino acids. The CDR3 spells CASSNRGFETQYF. The sequenced part of the CDR3 DNA is TGTGCCAGCAGCAACAGGGGGTTTGAGACG.

For this clone: The read gets to within 3 residues of the CDR3 end, and the germline J gene fills in the rest. The rearrangement joins TRBV7-6 to TRBJ2-5, with D possibly matching TRBD1 (6 bases). The CDR3 loop spans 16 amino acids. Germline values: CDR1 SGHVS, CDR2 FNYEAQ. Trimming removed 1 base from V and 2 bases from J, with 14 bases in between. Incomplete CDR3 DNA: TGTGCCAGCAGCTTAGTCCAGGGGACACTACAAGAGACC. The encoded protein is CASSLVQGTLQET. The full CDR3 reads CASSLVQGTLQETQYF.

A remark on this clone: The CDR3 extends 3 residues past the end of the read, so its final part is completed from the germline J gene. Other DNA sequences in the same sample also yield this CDR3. The chain combines TRBV5-1 with TRBJ1-2, with a weak D call TRBD1 (6 bases). The CDR3 sequence is 15 residues long. Deletions cut 4 bases from V and 6 bases from J, with 19 bases between. Germline V lookup: CDR1 SGHRS, CDR2 YFSETQ. CDR3 sequence: CASSGGRGAGDGYTF. The DNA read from the CDR3 is TGCGCCAGCAGCGGCGGGCGGGGGGCGGGAGATGGC.

As to this clone: The read stops 3 residues short of the end of the CDR3; the missing end is completed from the germline J gene. The V call is TRBV20-1, the J call TRBJ2-2, with D unclear. In germline, CDR1 is DFQATT, CDR2 SNEGSKA (reference sequence). V was clipped by 7 bases and J by 4 bases, with 16 bases between them. CDR3 length equals 14 residues. The CDR3 bases that were read are TGCAGTGTTTGCAGGTTGGGTAGCACCGGGGAG. Translating it yields CSVCRLGSTGE. The full CDR3 reads CSVCRLGSTGELFF.

This clone is labeled medium-sized based on frequency. The DNA ends 3 residues before the CDR3 does, and the rest of the CDR3 is filled in from the germline J gene. V gene TRBV18 combines with J gene TRBJ2-1; possibly TRBD1 for D (5 bases). There are 18 residues in the CDR3. V was cut by 3 bases and J by 0 bases, with 18 bases left in between. Germline lookup yields CDR1 KGHSH and CDR2 LQKENI. CDR3 region: CASSPTARGVFSYNEQFF. The CDR3 DNA, read in part, is TGTGCCAGCTCACCGACAGCACGTGGGGTTTTCTCCTACAATGAG.

The covered CDR3 bases are TGTGCCAGCAGCTTAGGGAGCGGGGTCTACAATGAG. It yields the protein CASSLGSGVYNE. The entire CDR3 reads CASSLGSGVYNEQFF. V and J are TRBV7-2 and TRBJ2-1; 7 bases are shared with TRBD2. Sequencing ends 3 residues short of the CDR3 end; the germline J gene provides the rest. Germline V gene lookup returns CDR1 SGHTA and CDR2 FQGNSA. V trimming: 1 base; J trimming: 3 bases; junction bases outside the gene matches: 3. There are 15 residues in the CDR3. The entire variable domain, with the rest obtained from reference TRBV7-2 and TRBJ2-1, is as follows: GAGVSQSPSNKVTEKGKDVELRCDPISGHTALYWYRQSLGQGLEFLIYFQGNSAPDKSGLPSDRFSAERTGGSVSTLTIQRTQQEDSAVYLCASSLGSGVYNEQFFGPGTRLTVL.

Note on this clone: The read ends 3 residues early relative to the CDR3; the germline J gene fills the gap. The V call is TRBV14, the J call TRBJ1-1; D gene unclear. Germline V lookup: CDR1 SGHDN, CDR2 FVKESK. This CDR3 has 16 residues. Trimming shortened V by 4 bases and J by 4 bases, and 19 bases separated the two germline ends. CDR3 protein: CASSPISPQDSTEAFF. The CDR3 bases that were read are TGTGCCAGCAGCCCAATCTCCCCCCAAGATAGCACTGAA.

In the case of this clone: The read stops 3 residues short of the end of the CDR3; the missing end is completed from the germline J gene. Different DNA sequences within this sample yield the same CDR3. V is TRBV20-1 and J is TRBJ1-5; unclear D gene. The length of the CDR3 is 12 residues. Per the germline V gene, CDR1 is DFQATT and CDR2 is SNEGSKA (reference sequence). With 2 bases removed from V and 2 bases from J, the gap between germline ends came to 4 bases. The sequenced part of the CDR3 DNA is TGCAGTGCTAGACAGGGCAATCAGCCC. It translates to CSARQGNQP. The complete CDR3 protein is CSARQGNQPQHF.

Concerning this clone itself: The sequence runs out 3 residues before the end of the CDR3; the remainder is reconstructed from the germline J gene. The V gene is TRBV20-1, the J gene TRBJ1-2; a weak D match, TRBD1 (5 bases). From germline, CDR1 is DFQATT and CDR2 SNEGSKA (reference sequence). Trimming pared 1 base from V and 4 bases from J, leaving 16 bases between. The length of the CDR3 is 15 residues. The CDR3 sequence is CSARVDGAPSYGYTF. The CDR3 DNA, read in part, is TGCAGTGCTAGAGTGGATGGGGCGCCTAGCTATGGC.

To note about this clone: The read falls 3 residues short of the CDR3 end, and the missing part is taken from the germline J gene. The chain combines TRBV5-1 with TRBJ1-1, with TRBD1 identical over 10 bases. The CDR3 covers 16 residues. V dropped 4 bases and J dropped 7; count of bases not matched to a gene: 13. Germline CDR1 and CDR2: SGHRS and YFSETQ. The sequenced CDR3 bases are TGCGCCAGCAGCCCATTTCGGGACAGGGGAGATATTGAA. As protein: CASSPFRDRGDIE. The full CDR3 protein is CASSPFRDRGDIEAFF.

About this clone itself: The read is 3 residues too short to cover the CDR3 end, so that end is filled in from the germline J gene. This chain joins TRBV5-1 and TRBJ2-5, with 7 nucleotides matching TRBD2. V trimming: 5 bases; J trimming: 0 bases; junction bases outside the gene matches: 7. This CDR3 has 15 amino acids. In germline, CDR1 is SGHRS, CDR2 YFSETQ. CDR3 DNA (partial): TGCGCCAGCAGGCGGCAGGGAGGGAACCAAGAGACC. It codes for CASRRQGGNQET. The full-length CDR3 reads as CASRRQGGNQETQYF.

To note about this clone: Coverage ceases 3 residues before the CDR3 finishes, and the germline J gene fills in the end. The chain links TRBV11-2 to TRBJ2-3; 11 bases agree with TRBD2. Per germline, CDR1 SGHAT and CDR2 FQNNGV. This CDR3 contains 14 residues. The DNA read from the CDR3 is TGTGCCAGCAGCTTGGGACTAGCGGAAGAGACG. This encodes CASSLGLAEET. The full CDR3 is CASSLGLAEETQYF.

As for this clone: The read terminates 3 residues before the CDR3 end, so the remaining end is supplied by the germline J gene. The chain couples TRBV29-1 to TRBJ1-2, with TRBD1 matching over 10 bases. Germline-derived CDR1 and CDR2 are SQVTM and ANQGSEA. The CDR3 runs to 14 residues. The sequenced part of the CDR3 DNA is TGCAGCGTGGAGCACCTCCGGGACAGGGGAGGC. Translation gives CSVEHLRDRGG. The whole CDR3 sequence reads CSVEHLRDRGGYTF.

On this clone: With the read ending 3 residues before the CDR3 end, the germline J gene is used to fill in that end. The rearrangement joins TRBV5-1 to TRBJ2-5, with TRBD2 identical over 9 bases. The CDR3 is 15 residues long. The germline CDR1 and CDR2 sequences are SGHRS and YFSETQ. J gave up 5 bases and V 0 bases, and 5 bases lay outside the gene matches. The CDR3 loop reads CASSLARGGPETQYF. The CDR3 DNA, read in part, is TGCGCCAGCAGCTTGGCGCGGGGGGGCCCGGAGACC.

Worth noting for this clone: From the germline J gene comes the end of the CDR3, since the read stops 3 residues before it. The rearrangement links TRBV18 to TRBJ1-2, with a possible D match to TRBD1 (6 bases). The CDR3 totals 13 residues. Looked up from germline, CDR1 is KGHSH and CDR2 is LQKENI. The CDR3 protein is CASSTKGDNDYTF. The sequenced CDR3 bases are TGTGCCAGCTCAACAAAAGGGGACAATGAC.

Regarding this clone: The read ends 3 residues early relative to the CDR3; the germline J gene fills the gap. The V and J genes are TRBV2 and TRBJ1-4, with 7 bases identical to TRBD1. This CDR3 comprises 14 residues. CDR1 SNHLY and CDR2 FYNNEI come from the germline V gene. CDR3 protein: CASRGQSGANVLFF. The CDR3 bases that were read are TGTGCCAGCAGGGGACAGTCTGGGGCCAACGTA.

On this clone itself: The sequence runs out 3 residues before the end of the CDR3; the remainder is reconstructed from the germline J gene. V usage is TRBV19 and J usage is TRBJ2-3, with TRBD2 identical over 9 bases. This CDR3 has 13 amino acids. In germline, CDR1 is LNHDA, CDR2 SQIVND (reference sequence). The part of the CDR3 DNA that was read is TGTGCCAGTAGCGGGACTAGCCGCGAGACG. It is translated as CASSGTSRET. The entire CDR3 protein reads CASSGTSRETQYF.

As for this clone: The missing CDR3 end, 3 residues past where the read stops, is filled in from the germline J gene. This chain uses TRBV20-1 with TRBJ2-7; 10 bases map to TRBD2. CDR1 is DFQATT and CDR2 is SNEGSKA in the germline V gene (reference sequence). V shed 3 bases, J shed 1 base, and the junction held 24 bases outside the gene matches. The CDR3 has 21 amino acids. CDR3 protein: CSASSSEWVAGGHSRSYEQYF. The sequenced part of the CDR3 DNA is TGCAGTGCTAGCTCATCGGAGTGGGTAGCGGGGGGCCATTCCAGATCCTACGAG.

On this clone: The read is 3 residues too short to cover the CDR3 end, so that end is filled in from the germline J gene. This chain uses TRBV18 with TRBJ2-7, with 7 bases fitting TRBD1. The CDR3 is 13 amino acids. Germline values: CDR1 KGHSH, CDR2 LQKENI. Trimming removed 6 bases from V and 1 base from J; junction bases left unmatched: 3. CDR3 DNA, as far as it was read: TGTGCCAGCTCTCGGGACAGTTCCTACGAG. Its translation: CASSRDSSYE. The complete CDR3 sequence is CASSRDSSYEQYF.

A word on this clone: The observed sequence ends 3 residues before the CDR3 terminus, with the missing tail filled in from the germline J gene. The chain is built from TRBV12-3 or TRBV12-4 and TRBJ2-2, with no clear D. The CDR3 loop spans 13 amino acids. The ends were cut back, 3 bases at V and 4 bases at J, with 6 bases in the middle. The CDR3 here is CASSFSGTGELFF. The sequenced part of the CDR3 DNA is TGTGCCAGCAGTTTCTCAGGCACCGGGGAG.

A note on this clone: The read falls 3 residues short of the CDR3 end, and the missing part is taken from the germline J gene. The V call is TRBV19, the J call TRBJ2-4; D is unresolved. This CDR3 has 15 residues. CDR1 is LNHDA and CDR2 is SQIVND in the germline V gene (reference sequence). The sequenced CDR3 bases are TGTGCCAGTAGAGGTTACCAGGAAAAAGGCTATGGT. Translating gives CASRGYQEKGYG. Given in full, the CDR3 is CASRGYQEKGYGQYF.

CDR3 sequence reads: CASSQLVLGGEQYF. CDR3 DNA (partial): TGCGCCAGCAGCCAATTGGTCCTGGGGGGCGAG. J is TRBJ2-7 and V is TRBV5-1; D perhaps matches TRBD2 (6 bases). The read halts 3 residues ahead of the CDR3 end, with the missing end drawn from the germline J gene. This CDR3 has 14 amino acids. V was pared by 4 bases and J by 6 bases, with 17 bases between. The germline gives CDR1 SGHRS, CDR2 YFSETQ.

Remarks on this clone: Read coverage stops 3 residues before the CDR3 terminus; the germline J gene supplies the remainder. The gene calls are TRBV7-2 and TRBJ1-4; 7 bases are a match to TRBD1. The J segment lost 10 bases and the V segment lost 3 bases, leaving 2 bases of the junction unmatched. This CDR3 region has 12 residues. In germline, CDR1 is SGHTA, CDR2 FQGNSA. The CDR3 reads CASSFSGGKLFF. The DNA read from the CDR3 is TGTGCCAGCAGCTTTTCAGGGGGAAAA.

In the case of this clone: The CDR3 is cut off 3 residues early in the read; its end comes from the germline J gene. J is TRBJ1-6 and V is TRBV20-1, with D possibly being TRBD1 (5 bases). In germline, CDR1 is DFQATT, CDR2 SNEGSKA (reference sequence). CDR3 length equals 17 residues. Trimming removed 0 bases from V and 0 bases from J, with 12 bases in between. CDR3 residues: CSARDGRVGSYNSPLHF. The sequenced part of the CDR3 DNA is TGCAGTGCTAGAGATGGCAGGGTAGGCTCCTATAATTCACCC.

Turning to this clone: The sequence runs out 3 residues before the end of the CDR3; the remainder is reconstructed from the germline J gene. The chain has TRBV7-8 and TRBJ2-1; unclear D gene. The V end was cut by 1 base, the J end by 0 bases, with 7 bases between. CDR1 is SGHVS, CDR2 FQNEAQ, per germline. CDR3 length: 15 amino acids. The DNA read from the CDR3 is TGTGCCAGCAGCTTAGTTGGCAGCTCCTACAATGAG. Encoded protein: CASSLVGSSYNE. The whole CDR3 is CASSLVGSSYNEQFF.

CDR3 amino acids: CASSLTRTAGGVLETQYF. The sequenced part of the CDR3 DNA is TGCGCCAGCAGCTTGACCAGGACGGCCGGGGGGGTCCTGGAGACC. The V and J genes are TRBV5-1 and TRBJ2-5; 8 bases are shared with TRBD2. The read comes to an end 3 residues before the CDR3 does, leaving the germline J gene to fill in the end. Germline V gene sequence: CDR1 SGHRS, CDR2 YFSETQ. This CDR3 contains 18 residues. Unmatched junction bases numbered 16, after V lost 1 base and J lost 5 bases.

With regard to this clone: The DNA ends 3 residues before the CDR3 does, and the rest of the CDR3 is filled in from the germline J gene. This rearrangement joins TRBV19 to TRBJ2-4; D might be TRBD1 (6 bases). This CDR3 region has 14 residues. Germline CDR1 reads LNHDA; CDR2 reads SQIVND (reference sequence). Incomplete CDR3 DNA: TGTGCCAGTAGGCCTTGGACAGCTAACTATGGT. The encoded protein is CASRPWTANYG. The entire CDR3 sequence reads CASRPWTANYGQYF.

Comments on this clone: The CDR3 is cut off 3 residues early in the read; its end comes from the germline J gene. This chain links TRBV18 with TRBJ2-3; D not certain. Germline loops: CDR1 KGHSH, CDR2 LQKENI. CDR3 length: 14 residues. Deletions cut 4 bases from V and 2 bases from J, with 10 bases between. CDR3: CASSQGVHTDTQYF. Incomplete CDR3 DNA: TGTGCCAGCTCACAGGGCGTTCACACAGATACG.

As concerns this clone: The CDR3 goes on 3 residues after the read ends, and that part is filled in from the germline J gene. The chain couples TRBV10-3 to TRBJ1-1, with 8 bases lining up with TRBD1. This CDR3 has 14 residues. CDR1 and CDR2 from the germline V gene are ENHRY and SYGVKD. V trimming: 2 bases; J trimming: 3 bases; junction bases outside the gene matches: 2. CDR3 protein: CAISEDRGHTEAFF. CDR3 bases read: TGTGCCATCAGTGAGGACAGGGGACACACTGAA.